The 4 T cell receptor beta chains below all came from one sample that was sequenced in a study of regulatory T cells in long-lasting Graves disease. Documented time point: persistent/refractory GD, antithyroid drugs over 5 years with positive TRAb. RNA isolated from PBMCs was used to make the TCR library. Arm-PCR of CDR3 regions and iRepertoire HTBI primers were the basis on which TCR beta libraries were built. TCRdb independently ran MiXCR on the multiplex PCR reads; one entry per CDR3 protein. The sample holds 310,000 or so distinct CDR3 sequences, less than 20% seen once. The sample was peripheral blood mononuclear cells (PBMCs), taken when the disease was refractory, from a patient treated with antithyroid drugs. The receptors were gathered from a female donor with Graves disease.

This clonotype turned up a few times. V usage is TRBV20-1 and J usage is TRBJ1-2; D possibly corresponds to TRBD1 (6 bases). Germline CDR1 reads DFQATT; CDR2 reads SNEGSKA (reference sequence). The CDR3 length is 13 residues. V was cut by 6 bases and J by 7 bases, with 18 bases left in between. The CDR3 protein is CSAPGQGFFGYTF. The CDR3 DNA sequence: TGCAGTGCCCCTGGCCAGGGGTTTTTTGGCTACACCTTC.

This clonotype showed up many times. The chain has TRBV6-5 and TRBJ2-7; D is ambiguous. This CDR3 has 13 amino acids. V was clipped by 4 bases and J by 7 bases, with 14 bases between them. CDR1 and CDR2 from the germline V gene are MNHEY and SVGAGI. The CDR3 sequence: CASSSTLVGEQYF. CDR3 nucleotides: TGTGCCAGCAGTTCTACCCTAGTTGGAGAGCAGTACTTC.

V is TRBV10-3 and J is TRBJ2-2, with D tentatively TRBD2 (6 bases). Trimming shortened V by 7 bases and J by 2 bases, and 11 bases separated the two germline ends. Germline V gives CDR1 ENHRY, CDR2 SYGVKD. The CDR3 has 14 amino acids. The CDR3 DNA reads as TGTGCCATCAAGGGACTTAGTAACACCGGGGAGCTGTTTTTT. Protein sequence: CAIKGLSNTGELFF.

The table lists this clonotype with many counts. The chain has TRBV6-1 and TRBJ1-1, with D possibly TRBD1 on 5 matching bases. The length of the CDR3 is 13 residues. Per the germline V gene, CDR1 is MNHNS and CDR2 is SASEGT. V was shortened by 6 bases and J by 5 bases, with 13 bases between the two germline ends. The CDR3 loop reads CASSRQSGTEAFF. The CDR3 DNA reads TGTGCCAGCAGCAGACAGTCGGGGACTGAAGCTTTCTTT.